This TCR beta chain was sequenced for a study of early T cells in non-severe SARS-CoV-2 infection. Overall study context: Chains from this unsorted whole-blood bulk RNA could not be paired. Study findings and constraints: Lookups in VDJdb leaned toward anti-spike CD8 responses and missed private and CD4 specificities.

V was cut by 8 bases and J by 1 base, with 12 bases left in between. Germline-derived CDR1 and CDR2 are ENHRY and SYGVKD. CDR3 length: 15 amino acids. This clonotype has at least ten counts. Its specificity is unknown. Tagging with unique molecular identifiers was applied to individual cDNA molecules. TCRdb reprocessed the 5' RACE reads with MiXCR, giving one entry per CDR3 protein. The sample has about 83,000 distinct CDR3 sequences, over 9% seen once. The sample taken for sequencing was whole blood. The clonotype originates from an adult who was a healthcare worker with PCR-confirmed SARS-CoV-2 infection or an uninfected control (not recorded which). The V call is TRBV10-3, the J call TRBJ2-6; weak D call: TRBD1 (6 bases). The CDR3 nucleotides read TGTGCCATCTCCCTTGGACAGTCTGGGGCCAACGTCCTGACTTTC. Encoded protein: CAISLGQSGANVLTF.